This TCR beta chain was retrieved from a study of CD8+ T cells in alopecia areata. Lesional scalp punch biopsies and peripheral blood came from alopecia areata patients. RNA, once extracted, was reverse transcribed into cDNA for use as the sequencing template. Libraries were prepared by immunoSEQ multiplex PCR; TCRdb keeps only in-frame clonotypes and omits some of them. The sample holds under 300,000 clones, 67% seen once. A word on this clone: Its antigen is unidentified.

Study outcomes and limitations: Greater clonality was observed in lesional scalp samples, especially alopecia totalis/universalis, versus normal scalp. Unlike in mice, where it was clearer, TCR sharing across patients was less clear, possibly HLA-related. Normal-skin resident alphabeta T cells also appear among scalp sample sequences.

J lost 2 bases, V lost 9 bases, and 2 bases had no gene match. In germline, CDR1 is MNHNS, CDR2 SASEGT. CDR3 length: 12 residues. The chain recombines TRBV6-1 with TRBJ1-2; 8 bases are a match to TRBD1. This TCR was sampled from a human donor with alopecia areata. Sequencing was performed on CD4+ T cells sorted from blood, taken at week 0. The CDR3 bases are TGTGCCAGTTGGACAGGGAACTATGGCTACACCTTC. Residues: CASWTGNYGYTF.